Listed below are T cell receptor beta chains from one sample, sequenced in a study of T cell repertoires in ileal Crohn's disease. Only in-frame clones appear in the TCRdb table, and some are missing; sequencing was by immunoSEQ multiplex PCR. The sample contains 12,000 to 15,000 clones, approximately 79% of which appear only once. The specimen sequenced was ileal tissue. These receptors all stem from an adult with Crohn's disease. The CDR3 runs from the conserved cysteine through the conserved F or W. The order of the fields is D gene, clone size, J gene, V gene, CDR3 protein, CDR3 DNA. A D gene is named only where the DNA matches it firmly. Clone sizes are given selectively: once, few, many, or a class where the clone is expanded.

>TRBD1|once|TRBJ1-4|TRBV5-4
CASSPRQGGANEKLFF
TGTGCCAGCAGCCCCAGGCAGGGGGGTGCTAATGAAAAACTGTTTTTT
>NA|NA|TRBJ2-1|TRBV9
CASSAREKSYNEQFF
TGTGCCAGCAGCGCCAGGGAAAAATCCTACAATGAGCAGTTCTTC
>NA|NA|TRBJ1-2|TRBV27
CASSARDGGYTF
TGTGCCAGCAGTGCCCGGGACGGCGGCTACACCTTC
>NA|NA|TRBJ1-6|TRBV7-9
CASSPHGGNNSPLHF
TGTGCCAGCAGCCCCCACGGGGGGAATAATTCACCCCTCCACTTT
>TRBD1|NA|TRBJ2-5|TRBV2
CASRKDREETQYF
TGTGCCAGCAGGAAGGACAGGGAAGAGACCCAGTACTTC
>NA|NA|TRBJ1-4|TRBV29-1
CSVEWGGQNEKLFF
TGCAGCGTTGAGTGGGGGGGGCAGAATGAAAAACTGTTTTTT
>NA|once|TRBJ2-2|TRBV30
CAWSAGELFF
TGTGCCTGGAGTGCCGGGGAGCTGTTTTTT
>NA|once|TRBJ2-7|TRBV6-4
CASGRLPYEQYF
TGTGCCAGCGGGAGGCTCCCCTACGAGCAGTACTTC
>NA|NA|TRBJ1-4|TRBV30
CAWKLQGSYEKLFF
TGTGCCTGGAAGTTACAGGGTTCTTATGAAAAACTGTTTTTT
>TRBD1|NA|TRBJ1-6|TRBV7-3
CASSLAGGNSPLHF
TGTGCCAGCAGCTTAGCAGGGGGAAATTCACCCCTCCACTTT
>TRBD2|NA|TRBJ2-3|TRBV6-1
CASSEFSGGADTQYF
TGTGCCAGCAGTGAATTTAGCGGGGGGGCAGATACGCAGTATTTT